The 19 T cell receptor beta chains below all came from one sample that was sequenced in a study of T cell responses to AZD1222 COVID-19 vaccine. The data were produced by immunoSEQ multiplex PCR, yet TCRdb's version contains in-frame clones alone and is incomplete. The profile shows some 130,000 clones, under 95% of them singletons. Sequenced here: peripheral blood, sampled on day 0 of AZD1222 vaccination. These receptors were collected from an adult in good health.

The CDR3 protein is CASSPITPGVTEAFF. The DNA for the CDR3 is TGTGCCAGCAGCCCTATCACGCCAGGGGTAACTGAAGCTTTCTTT. The V call is TRBV11-2, the J call TRBJ1-1; a weak D match, TRBD1 (6 bases). The CDR3 extends over 15 amino acids. V lost 5 bases and J lost 5, with 18 bases in between. CDR1 and CDR2 from the germline V gene are SGHAT and FQNNGV.

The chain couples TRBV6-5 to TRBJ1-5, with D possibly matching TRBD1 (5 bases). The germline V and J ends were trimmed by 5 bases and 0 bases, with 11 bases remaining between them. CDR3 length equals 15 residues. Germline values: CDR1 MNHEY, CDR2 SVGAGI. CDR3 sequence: CASSRQFLSNQPQHF. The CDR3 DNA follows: TGTGCCAGCAGTCGACAGTTCCTTAGCAATCAGCCCCAGCATTTT.

This CDR3 is CASSQVGTGRNTEAFF. The CDR3 bases are TGTGCCAGCAGCCAAGTGGGAACGGGACGTAACACTGAAGCTTTCTTT. The chain is built from TRBV4-2 and TRBJ1-1; maybe TRBD1 (5 bases). Germline CDR1 reads LGHNA; CDR2 reads YNFKEQ. V shed 1 base and J shed 2 bases, with 14 bases lying between them. This CDR3 spans 16 amino acids.

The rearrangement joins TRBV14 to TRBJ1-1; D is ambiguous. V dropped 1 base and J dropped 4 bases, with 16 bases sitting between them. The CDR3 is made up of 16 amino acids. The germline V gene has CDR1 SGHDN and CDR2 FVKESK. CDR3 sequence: CASSQVPPPGGTEAFF. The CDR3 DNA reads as TGTGCCAGCAGCCAAGTTCCCCCCCCCGGCGGCACTGAAGCTTTCTTT.

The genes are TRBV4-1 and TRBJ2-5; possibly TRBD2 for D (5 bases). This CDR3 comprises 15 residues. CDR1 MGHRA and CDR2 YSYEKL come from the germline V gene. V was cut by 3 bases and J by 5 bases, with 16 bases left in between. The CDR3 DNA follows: TGCGCCAGCAGCCAGGACCCGCCGGGAACGGAGACCCAGTACTTC. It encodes CASSQDPPGTETQYF.

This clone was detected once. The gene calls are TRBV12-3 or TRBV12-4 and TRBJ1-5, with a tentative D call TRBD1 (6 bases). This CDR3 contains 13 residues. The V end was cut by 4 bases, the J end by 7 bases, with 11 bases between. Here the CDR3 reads CASSYGGQQPQHF. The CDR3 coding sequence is TGTGCCAGCAGTTATGGGGGGCAGCAGCCCCAGCATTTT.

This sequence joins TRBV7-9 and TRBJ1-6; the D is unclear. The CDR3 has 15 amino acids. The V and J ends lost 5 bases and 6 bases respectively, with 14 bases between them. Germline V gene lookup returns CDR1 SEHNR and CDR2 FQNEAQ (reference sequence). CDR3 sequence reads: CASSTSGDANSPLHF. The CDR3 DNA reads TGTGCCAGCAGCACGTCAGGTGATGCTAATTCACCCCTCCACTTT.

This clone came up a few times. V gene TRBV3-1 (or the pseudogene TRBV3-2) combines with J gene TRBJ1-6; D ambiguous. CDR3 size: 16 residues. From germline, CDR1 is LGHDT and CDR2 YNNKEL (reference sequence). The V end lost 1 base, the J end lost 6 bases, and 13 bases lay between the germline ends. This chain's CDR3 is CASSQGRGFGNSPLHF. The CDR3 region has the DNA TGTGCCAGCAGCCAAGGGAGAGGTTTTGGTAATTCACCCCTCCACTTT.

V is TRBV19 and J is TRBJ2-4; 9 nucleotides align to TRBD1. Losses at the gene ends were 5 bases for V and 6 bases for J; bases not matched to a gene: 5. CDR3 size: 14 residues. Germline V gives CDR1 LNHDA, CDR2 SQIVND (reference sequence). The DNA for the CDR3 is TGTGCCAGTAGTGAAACAGGGGGCCGAAACATTCAGTACTTC. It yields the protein CASSETGGRNIQYF.

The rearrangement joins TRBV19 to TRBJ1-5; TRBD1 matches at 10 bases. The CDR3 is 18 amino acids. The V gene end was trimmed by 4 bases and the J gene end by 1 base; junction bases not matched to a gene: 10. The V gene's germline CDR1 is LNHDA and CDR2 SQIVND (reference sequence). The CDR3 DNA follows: TGTGCCAGTAGTACCCTATTCCGGGACAGGGGAAGCAATCAGCCCCAGCATTTT. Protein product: CASSTLFRDRGSNQPQHF.

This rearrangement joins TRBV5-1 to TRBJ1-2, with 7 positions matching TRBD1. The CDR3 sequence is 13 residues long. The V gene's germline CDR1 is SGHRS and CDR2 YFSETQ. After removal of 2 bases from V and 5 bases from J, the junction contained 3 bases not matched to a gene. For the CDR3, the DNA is TGCGCCAGCAGCTTAGGGGGCGGGTATGGCTACACCTTC. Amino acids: CASSLGGGYGYTF. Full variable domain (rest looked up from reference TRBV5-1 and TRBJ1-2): KAGVTQTPRYLIKTRGQQVTLSCSPISGHRSVSWYQQTPGQGLQFLFEYFSETQRNKGNFPGRFSGRQFSNSRSEMNVSTLELGDSALYLCASSLGGGYGYTFGSGTRLTVV.

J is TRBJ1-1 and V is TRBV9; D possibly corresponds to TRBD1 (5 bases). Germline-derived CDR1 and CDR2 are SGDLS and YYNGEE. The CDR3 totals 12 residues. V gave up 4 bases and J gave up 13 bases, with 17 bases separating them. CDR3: CASSTQRQTLFF. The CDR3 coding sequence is TGTGCCAGCAGCACTCAAAGACAGACTCTTTTCTTT. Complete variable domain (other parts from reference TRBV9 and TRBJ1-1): DSGVTQTPKHLITATGQRVTLRCSPRSGDLSVYWYQQSLDQGLQFLIQYYNGEERAKGNILERFSAQQFPDLHSELNLSSLELGDSALYFCASSTQRQTLFFGQGTRLTVV.

The CDR3: CARTTDNNEKLFF. The DNA of the CDR3 is TGTGCCAGGACGACGGATAATAATGAAAAACTGTTTTTT. The rearrangement links TRBV2 to TRBJ1-4; D ambiguous. From germline, CDR1 is SNHLY and CDR2 FYNNEI. The germline V and J ends were trimmed by 9 bases and 4 bases, with 12 bases remaining between them. This CDR3 is 13 amino acids long.

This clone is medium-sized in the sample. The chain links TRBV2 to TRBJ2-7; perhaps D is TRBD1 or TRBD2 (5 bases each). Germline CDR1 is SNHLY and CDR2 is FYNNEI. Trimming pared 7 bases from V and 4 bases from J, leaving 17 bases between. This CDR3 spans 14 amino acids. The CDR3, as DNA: TGTGCCAGCACCTCCGACAGTTCGGGGTACGAGCAGTACTTC. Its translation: CASTSDSSGYEQYF.

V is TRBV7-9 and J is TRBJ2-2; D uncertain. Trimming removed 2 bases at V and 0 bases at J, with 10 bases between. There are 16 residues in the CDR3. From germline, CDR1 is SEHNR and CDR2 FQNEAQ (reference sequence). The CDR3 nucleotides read TGTGCCAGCAGCTTATTCGTGCTAACGAACACCGGGGAGCTGTTTTTT. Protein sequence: CASSLFVLTNTGELFF.

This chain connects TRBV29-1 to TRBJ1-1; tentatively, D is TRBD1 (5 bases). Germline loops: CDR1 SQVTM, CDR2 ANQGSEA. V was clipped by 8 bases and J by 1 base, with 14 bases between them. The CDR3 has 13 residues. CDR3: CSSHRGGNTEAFF. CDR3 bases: TGCAGCTCTCATAGGGGTGGGAACACTGAAGCTTTCTTT.

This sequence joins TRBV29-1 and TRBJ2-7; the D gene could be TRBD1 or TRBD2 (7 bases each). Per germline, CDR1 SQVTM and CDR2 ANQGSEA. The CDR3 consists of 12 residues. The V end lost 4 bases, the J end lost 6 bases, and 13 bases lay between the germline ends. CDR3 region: CSVVRGGSEQYF. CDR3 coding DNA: TGCAGCGTTGTCAGGGGGGGGAGCGAGCAGTACTTC.

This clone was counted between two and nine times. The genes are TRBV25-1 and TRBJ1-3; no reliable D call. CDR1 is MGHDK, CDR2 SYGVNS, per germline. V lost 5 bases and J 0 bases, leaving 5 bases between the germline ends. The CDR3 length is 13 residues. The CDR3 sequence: CASSRTSGNTIYF. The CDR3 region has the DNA TGTGCCAGCAGTCGGACCTCTGGAAACACCATATATTTT.

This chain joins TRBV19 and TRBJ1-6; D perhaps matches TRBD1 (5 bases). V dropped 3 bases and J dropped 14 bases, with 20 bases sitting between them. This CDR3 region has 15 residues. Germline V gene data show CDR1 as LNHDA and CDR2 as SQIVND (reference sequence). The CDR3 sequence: CASSIWSGERRTLHF. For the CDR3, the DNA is TGTGCCAGTAGTATCTGGTCGGGGGAGAGGAGGACCCTCCACTTT.